This TCR beta chain appears in the sequencing data of a study of T-cell reconstitution after alpha-beta-depleted transplantation in children. This clonotype showed up many times. CDR3 length: 14 amino acids. The V end was cut by 10 bases, the J end by 4 bases, with 17 bases between. This sample's TCRbeta library carried unique molecular identifier barcodes. TCRdb processed the PCR reads anew with MiXCR; each CDR3 protein has one entry. The table includes some 200,000 distinct CDR3 sequences, less than 15% detected once. The starting material was PBMCs from the stem cell graft donor, obtained from the stem cell graft. This TCR was recovered from a human donor who donated a stem cell graft to a child with acute lymphoblastic leukemia. V and J are TRBV12-3 or TRBV12-4 and TRBJ1-5, with D possibly matching TRBD1 (6 bases). The chain's CDR3 is CAIQRGRGNQPQHF. The CDR3, as DNA: TGTGCCATCCAAAGGGGGAGAGGGAATCAGCCCCAGCATTTT.